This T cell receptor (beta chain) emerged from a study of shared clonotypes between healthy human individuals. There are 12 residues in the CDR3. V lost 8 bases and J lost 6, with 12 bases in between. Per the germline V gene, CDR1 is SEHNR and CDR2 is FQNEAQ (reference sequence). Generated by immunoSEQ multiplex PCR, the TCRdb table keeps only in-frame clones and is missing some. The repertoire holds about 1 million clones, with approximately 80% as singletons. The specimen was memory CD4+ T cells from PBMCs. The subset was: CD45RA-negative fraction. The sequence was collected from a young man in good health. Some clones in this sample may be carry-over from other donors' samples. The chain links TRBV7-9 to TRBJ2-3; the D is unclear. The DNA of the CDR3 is TGTGCCAGCGGGTTTAATGCGGATACGCAGTATTTT. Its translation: CASGFNADTQYF.